This T cell receptor (beta chain) was sequenced for a study of shared clonotypes between healthy human individuals. V shed 5 bases, J shed 0 bases, and the junction held 7 bases outside the gene matches. In germline, CDR1 is SGHRS, CDR2 YFSETQ. This CDR3 region has 18 residues. TCRdb's table, derived via immunoSEQ multiplex PCR, lists solely in-frame clones and lacks some. Altogether some 2,000,000 clones are present, about 95% being singletons, with the ten largest covering around 1.1%. Study-wide results and limits: In this cohort, only blood was sampled, and tissue repertoires likely differ.

CD8 cells classed as naive were CD45RO-negative and positively selected for CCR7, excluding terminally differentiated effector memory CD45RA+ cells. Concerning this clone: Its antigen is currently unknown.

Sequencing used naive CD8+ T cells sorted from blood. The V gene is TRBV5-1, the J gene TRBJ2-1, with 14 bases that match TRBD2. The TCR comes from a young man in good health. In DNA, the CDR3 is TGCGCCAGCAGTGGGACTAGCGGGAGTTCACTCTCCTACAATGAGCAGTTCTTC. It codes for CASSGTSGSSLSYNEQFF.